This TCR beta chain was sequenced during a study of human T cells and chemical hapten exposure. On the study more broadly: Variation in per-sample TCR yields came mainly from small pooled library volume differences.

A few counts support this clonotype. Its antigen is unknown. Single cDNA molecules in the library carried unique molecular identifiers attached during preparation. MiXCR was run by TCRdb on the RACE reads, yielding one entry per CDR3 protein. The sample yields around 120,000 distinct CDR3 sequences, roughly 15% seen once. Time point denoted: patch test 1, 2 weeks after DPC sensitization. Regarding treatment: therapeutic diphenylcyclopropenone sensitization with weekly scalp DPC. Study-level points and caveats: Having alopecia, the donors may differ immunologically from healthy people.

The ends were cut back, 0 bases at V and 4 bases at J, with 16 bases in the middle. CDR1 is LGHDT and CDR2 is YNNKEL in the germline V gene (reference sequence). The CDR3 covers 16 residues. The source material was whole blood, sampled in connection with sensitization to the hapten diphenylcyclopropenone (DPC). The TCR was taken from a man younger than 35 with alopecia areata. Some clones in this sample may be carry-over from other donors' samples. The J gene is TRBJ2-7, the V gene TRBV3-1; a weak D match, TRBD1 (6 bases). The CDR3: CASSQESRQGWYEQYF. DNA for the CDR3: TGTGCCAGCAGCCAAGAATCAAGGCAGGGGTGGTACGAGCAGTACTTC.